The clone carrying this TCR beta chain showed up just a few times. This specimen comes from a study of blood T cell repertoires in COVID-19. V lost 3 bases, J lost 2 bases, and 13 bases lay in between. The CDR3 length is 14 residues. CDR1 and CDR2 from the germline V gene are DFQATT and SNEGSKA (reference sequence). Here immunoSEQ multiplex PCR was the method, and the copy in TCRdb shows in-frame clones only, minus some. The data show some 370,000 clones, about 90% seen once. Sequenced sample: peripheral blood. The chain has TRBV20-1 and TRBJ1-2; D possibly corresponds to TRBD1 (6 bases). This TCR was sampled from a man aged 35-49 years with acute or convalescent COVID-19. CDR3 in amino acids: CSASLGAGNYGYTF. In DNA form, the CDR3 reads TGCAGTGCTAGTTTGGGGGCAGGGAACTATGGCTACACCTTC.